This TCR beta chain was captured in a study of T cells in Graves' hyperthyroidism and ophthalmopathy (dated by TCRdb to about 2019). Regarding the research as a whole: Peripheral blood was collected at initial diagnosis, before any treatment. Following sampling, methimazole starting at 30 mg daily was given to hyperthyroidism patients, and high-dose intravenous methylprednisolone was given to ophthalmopathy patients. Prospective prediction of ophthalmopathy was tested in an independent validation cohort of 18 to 20 hyperthyroidism patients and roughly 16 patients who later progressed to ophthalmopathy. The paper describes TCR Vbeta CDR3 sequencing of roughly 130 peripheral blood samples, made up of about 41 ophthalmopathy patients, around 78 hyperthyroidism patients and 17 progressor patients. The approximately 97 discovery patients were randomly divided into training and test sets at a 7:3 ratio. The study also compared thyroid tissue and blood T-cell repertoires from more than five Graves' hyperthyroidism patients. A discovery cohort of around 98 patients, roughly 45 with Graves' ophthalmopathy and about 60 with stable Graves' hyperthyroidism, was used to find distinguishing TCR V-J signatures. On the study overall, not on this receptor specifically: In validation, progression to ophthalmopathy was predicted by the model with nearly 71% sensitivity and just over 72% specificity, a median of around 6.5 months before onset. No statistical method was used to fix the sample size in advance, and group allocation was not hidden from the investigators. Ophthalmopathy was separated from stable hyperthyroidism by a 13 V-J signature model, with approximately 89% sensitivity and 81% to 82% specificity obtained in cross-validation and 80%/75% obtained in testing. Most expanded thyroid clonotypes (frequency above 0.001) were also detected in blood, suggesting blood repertoires may reflect thyroid immune responses.

The germline V end is reduced by 4 bases and the J end by 5 bases; junction bases left unmatched: 5. CDR1 and CDR2 were assigned from the germline V gene as KGHDR and SFDVKD. The CDR3 goes from the cysteine to the phenylalanine over 16 residues. Only CDR3 DNA remains: 48 bases, in frame from the first base. This clonotype has at least ten counts. The specificity of this receptor is unknown. The sample holds no much larger clone one base away, and base qualities are not on file. Graves' hyperthyroidism was defined as stable when no progression to ophthalmopathy occurred over 18 months of follow-up. Hyperthyroidism patients were newly diagnosed, had a disease duration of under 2 months, and were aged 18 to 65 years. The study excluded patients with uncontrolled infections, other autoimmune diseases, pregnancy or lactation. Diagnoses were established on the basis of clinical symptoms, serum thyroxine and TRAb, thyroid ultrasound, and orbital computed tomography. PBMCs were isolated from around 10 ml of fresh peripheral blood by Ficoll-Paque density gradient centrifugation. Trizol reagent was used to extract total RNA, and RNA quality was then checked on an Agilent 2100 Bioanalyzer.

TCR beta CDR3 regions were amplified from RNA transcripts. A first-round RT-PCR of the TCR CDR3 used the HTBI primer set with the Qiagen OneStep RT-PCR kit. Libraries were constructed in a second round of multiplex PCR, after which size selection and purification were carried out. Paired-end sequencing of the libraries was performed with 100 bp reads on an Illumina HiSeq2000. From the authors' description of their analysis: Raw data were processed with SOAPnuke, discarding reads with adapters, uncalled bases, mean Phred below 15, or no exact constant-primer or identifier match. COPE v1.2.5 was used to merge high-quality paired reads, and clonotypes were defined as unique nucleotide sequences. MiTCR v1.1 was used to align the clonotypes against IMGT TRBV, TRBD and TRBJ reference segments. Only V-J combinations with frequency above 0.0001, covering about 99% of repertoires, were analysed. A TCS score was defined as the ratio between F50 (clonal expansion) and ExV (chaos), using BLOSUM62-based TCRdist between CDR3 peptides within each V-J. Welch's t-statistics and random forest reduced around 510 V-J features to 13, which were used in a naive Bayes classifier (R e1071). TCRdb passed the public sequencing reads through fastp at Q25 and MiXCR, retaining productive beta sequences. Each record represents a unique CDR3 protein, reported with the most common genes and DNA among its rows. TCRdb's processing, not the authors' own work, is the source of the V and J calls. The sample data list hundreds of thousands of distinct CDR3 sequences, and 15% to 20% of these were observed just once. The ten largest clones add up to around 4% of the sample.

Sequenced input: blood. The receptor's source is a woman between 25 and 40 years old with Graves' hyperthyroidism. Recombination joined TRBV24-1 with TRBJ2-1; 12 bases in between match TRBD2. The sequenced DNA is TGTGCCACCAGTGACCAGGGACTAGCGGGTAACAATGAGCAGTTCTTC. Its product reads: CATSDQGLAGNNEQFF.